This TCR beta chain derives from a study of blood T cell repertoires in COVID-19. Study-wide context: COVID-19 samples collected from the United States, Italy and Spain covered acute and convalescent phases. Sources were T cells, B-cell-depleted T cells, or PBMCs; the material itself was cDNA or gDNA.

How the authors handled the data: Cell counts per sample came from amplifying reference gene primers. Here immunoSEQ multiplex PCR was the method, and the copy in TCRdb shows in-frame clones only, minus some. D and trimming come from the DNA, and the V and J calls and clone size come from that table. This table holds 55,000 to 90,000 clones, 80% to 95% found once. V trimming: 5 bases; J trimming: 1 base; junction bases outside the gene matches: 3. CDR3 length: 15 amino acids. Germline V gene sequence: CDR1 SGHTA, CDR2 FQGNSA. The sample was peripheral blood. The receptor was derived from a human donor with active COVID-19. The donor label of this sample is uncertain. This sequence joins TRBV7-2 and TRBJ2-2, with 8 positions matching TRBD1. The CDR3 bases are TGTGCCAGCAGCCCGACAGGGGTGAACACCGGGGAGCTGTTTTTT. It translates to CASSPTGVNTGELFF.